A single sample gave rise to the 16 T cell receptor beta chains below, sequenced in a study of T cell changes during pregnancy in multiple sclerosis. Using immunoSEQ multiplex PCR, the repertoire was profiled, and TCRdb retains in-frame clones only, with some absent. This table holds about 69,000 clones, approximately 90% found once. Sequencing was performed on peripheral blood, taken in the third trimester of pregnancy. The receptors were sampled from a female donor with multiple sclerosis, enrolled in a pregnancy study.

With regard to this clone: Other nucleotide sequences from this sample produce the same CDR3. V and J are TRBV5-1 and TRBJ2-3; 12 bases fit TRBD2. The CDR3 covers 16 residues. Germline CDR1 SGHRS, CDR2 YFSETQ. J lost 1 base, V lost 0 bases, and 0 bases had no gene match. DNA for the CDR3: TGCGCCAGCAGCTTGGGACTAGCGGGGGGCACAGATACGCAGTATTTT. Protein sequence: CASSLGLAGGTDTQYF.

This chain uses TRBV6-1 with TRBJ1-4; TRBD1 might be the D (5 bases). The CDR3 totals 12 residues. Trimming cost V 8 bases and J 8 bases, with 12 bases left between them. CDR1 MNHNS and CDR2 SASEGT come from the germline V gene. The CDR3 spells CASAFRQEKLFF. The DNA for the CDR3 is TGTGCCAGCGCGTTTCGACAGGAAAAACTGTTTTTT.

The chain uses TRBV29-1 and TRBJ2-7; 12 bases align to TRBD2. In germline, CDR1 is SQVTM, CDR2 ANQGSEA. J was trimmed by 3 bases and V by 7 bases; bases with no gene match: 4. CDR3 size: 13 residues. This chain's CDR3 is CSASGGEHYEQYF. DNA for the CDR3: TGCAGCGCTAGCGGGGGGGAACACTACGAGCAGTACTTC.

This rearrangement joins TRBV6-4 to TRBJ2-3; TRBD2 matches at 13 bases. V lost 0 bases, J lost 10 bases, and 4 bases stayed unmatched. This CDR3 is built from 15 residues. The germline V gene has CDR1 MRHNA and CDR2 SNTAGT. The CDR3, as DNA: TGTGCCAGCAGTGACTCGACTAGCGGGGGGAGTGCGCAGTATTTT. Protein sequence: CASSDSTSGGSAQYF.

This chain uses TRBV5-1 with TRBJ1-1; 8 nucleotides line up with TRBD1. Losses at the gene ends were 4 bases for V and 5 bases for J; bases not matched to a gene: 10. Germline V lookup: CDR1 SGHRS, CDR2 YFSETQ. This CDR3 comprises 15 residues. The CDR3 DNA is TGCGCCAGCAGCCTCATTGGACAGGGAGGTACTGAAGCTTTCTTT. This translates into CASSLIGQGGTEAFF.

The rearrangement links TRBV6-5 to TRBJ1-4; D is undetermined. Deletions cut 8 bases from V and 5 bases from J, with 6 bases between. This CDR3 region has 11 residues. Per the germline V gene, CDR1 is MNHEY and CDR2 is SVGAGI. The chain's CDR3 is CASGRNEKLFF. CDR3 DNA sequence: TGTGCCAGCGGCAGAAATGAAAAACTGTTTTTT.

This clone has a single count. The rearrangement links TRBV2 to TRBJ2-1; a weak D match, TRBD2 (6 bases). V lost 7 bases and J 6 bases, leaving 13 bases between the germline ends. This CDR3 comprises 13 residues. CDR1 is SNHLY, CDR2 FYNNEI, per germline. This CDR3 is CASKFGAGNEQFF. CDR3 nucleotides: TGTGCCAGCAAGTTCGGAGCGGGCAATGAGCAGTTCTTC. The entire variable domain, with the rest obtained from reference TRBV2 and TRBJ2-1, is as follows: EPEVTQTPSHQVTQMGQEVILRCVPISNHLYFYWYRQILGQKVEFLVSFYNNEISEKSEIFDDQFSVERPDGSNFTLKIRSTKLEDSAMYFCASKFGAGNEQFFGPGTRLTVL.

This clone was counted between two and nine times. CDR3 sequence reads: CASSGTRGGTLHF. CDR3 bases: TGTGCCAGCAGTGGGACGCGCGGAGGGACCCTCCACTTT. This chain uses TRBV6-4 with TRBJ1-6; D gene uncertain. V gave up 4 bases and J gave up 14 bases, with 15 bases separating them. Germline CDR1 is MRHNA and CDR2 is SNTAGT. This CDR3 comprises 13 residues.

This chain uses TRBV28 with TRBJ1-1; D not resolved. The CDR3 totals 11 residues. The V gene's germline CDR1 is MDHEN and CDR2 SYDVKM. Trimming removed 5 bases from V and 2 bases from J, with 3 bases in between. This CDR3 is CASSVNTEAFF. The DNA of the CDR3 is TGTGCCAGCAGTGTAAACACTGAAGCTTTCTTT.

The gene calls are TRBV7-9 and TRBJ1-1; TRBD1 aligns across 10 bases. CDR3 length: 17 amino acids. V gave up 2 bases and J gave up 6 bases; unmatched junction bases: 12. Per germline, CDR1 SEHNR and CDR2 FQNEAQ (reference sequence). This chain's CDR3 is CASSLSWEWDRGAEAFF. CDR3 sequence (DNA): TGTGCCAGCAGCTTATCCTGGGAGTGGGACAGGGGCGCTGAAGCTTTCTTT.

The rearrangement uses TRBV10-1 and TRBJ2-3; D may be TRBD2 (6 bases). Germline V gene sequence: CDR1 WNHNN, CDR2 SYGVQD (reference sequence). The CDR3 is 14 residues long. The V gene lost 5 bases and the J gene lost 2 bases, with 11 bases spanning the gap. CDR3: CASSLGGATDTQYF. DNA for the CDR3: TGCGCCAGCAGTCTCGGAGGGGCCACAGATACGCAGTATTTT.

The chain employs TRBV6-1 and TRBJ1-6; the D is unclear. V dropped 2 bases and J dropped 11 bases, with 10 bases sitting between them. This CDR3 has 13 residues. Looked up from germline, CDR1 is MNHNS and CDR2 is SASEGT. The CDR3 coding sequence is TGTGCCAGCAGTGAAATAGAAGTACCACCCCTCCACTTT. As protein: CASSEIEVPPLHF.

The chain recombines TRBV19 with TRBJ1-5, with a weak D call TRBD1 (6 bases). Germline CDR1 is LNHDA and CDR2 is SQIVND (reference sequence). Between the trimmed V and J ends, which lost 4 bases and 2 bases, there was a span of 12 bases. The CDR3 sequence is 15 residues long. The CDR3 reads CASSTQGVGNQPQHF. CDR3 coding DNA: TGTGCCAGTAGTACACAGGGTGTCGGCAATCAGCCCCAGCATTTT.

The chain uses TRBV7-3 and TRBJ2-6; 7 nucleotides agree with TRBD2. V was pared by 1 base and J by 1 base, with 1 base of the junction left unmatched. The germline gives CDR1 SGHTA, CDR2 FQGTGA. The CDR3 length is 16 residues. CDR3 region: CASSLMGGSGANVLTF. In nucleotides, the CDR3 is TGTGCCAGCAGCTTAATGGGGGGGTCTGGGGCCAACGTCCTGACTTTC.

The rearrangement joins TRBV7-2 to TRBJ1-5; D is unclear. CDR3 size: 15 residues. Germline V gene lookup returns CDR1 SGHTA and CDR2 FQGNSA. V was trimmed by 7 bases and J by 2 bases, leaving 15 bases between them. CDR3 sequence: CASTPYVGGNQPQHF. The DNA for the CDR3 is TGTGCCAGCACCCCATACGTAGGAGGCAATCAGCCCCAGCATTTT.

The rearrangement joins TRBV2 to TRBJ2-2; 7 nucleotides line up with TRBD1. The CDR3 totals 14 residues. J gave up 0 bases and V 10 bases, and 5 bases lay outside the gene matches. The germline gives CDR1 SNHLY, CDR2 FYNNEI. CDR3 nucleotide sequence: TGTGCCATGGACAGGTTCACGAACACCGGGGAGCTGTTTTTT. Protein sequence: CAMDRFTNTGELFF. The full variable domain, in which reference TRBV2 and TRBJ2-2 provide the parts outside the CDR3, is EPEVTQTPSHQVTQMGQEVILRCVPISNHLYFYWYRQILGQKVEFLVSFYNNEISEKSEIFDDQFSVERPDGSNFTLKIRSTKLEDSAMYFCAMDRFTNTGELFFGEGSRLTVL.